Below are 21 T cell receptor beta chains sequenced from a single sample in a study of cytomegalovirus exposure and HLA in healthy donors. Primers for the PCR totalled 60 Vbeta and 13 Jbeta. The protocol was immunoSEQ multiplex PCR, while the TCRdb copy is restricted to in-frame clones and leaves out a portion. The sample holds around 130,000 clones, roughly four fifths seen once. The sample comprised PBMCs. These receptors were obtained from a girl aged 2-10 years in good health and CMV-seronegative.

The chain links TRBV7-8 to TRBJ2-1, with TRBD2 matching 8 bases. V shed 3 bases and J 4 bases; nucleotides not matched to a gene: 8. The length of the CDR3 is 16 residues. The germline gives CDR1 SGHVS, CDR2 FQNEAQ. This chain's CDR3 is CASSFETSGAYNEQFF. CDR3 bases: TGTGCCAGCAGCTTTGAAACTAGCGGAGCGTACAATGAGCAGTTCTTC.

This clone was counted a few times. CDR3 sequence reads: CASSYSAGTYEQYF. DNA for the CDR3: TGTGCCAGCAGTTACTCCGCAGGTACCTACGAGCAGTACTTC. This sequence joins TRBV6-6 and TRBJ2-7; no clear D gene. Per the germline V gene, CDR1 is MNHNY and CDR2 is SVGAGI (reference sequence). The CDR3 sequence is 14 residues long. Trimming shortened V by 0 bases and J by 2 bases, and 8 bases separated the two germline ends.

The chain couples TRBV9 to TRBJ2-3, with a tentative D call TRBD2 (6 bases). Trimming removed 2 bases at V and 0 bases at J, with 16 bases between. Germline assignment: CDR1 SGDLS and CDR2 YYNGEE. This CDR3 has 17 amino acids. The CDR3 loop is CASSVLFGGESTDTQYF. The CDR3 nucleotides read TGTGCCAGCAGCGTCTTATTCGGAGGGGAGAGCACAGATACGCAGTATTTT.

The chain recombines TRBV10-3 with TRBJ2-7; maybe TRBD1 (6 bases). V was pared by 3 bases and J by 0 bases, with 12 bases between. This CDR3 comprises 15 residues. CDR1 and CDR2 (germline): ENHRY, SYGVKD. The CDR3 region is CAISETGSSSYEQYF. The CDR3 DNA is TGTGCCATCAGTGAAACAGGGTCAAGCTCCTACGAGCAGTACTTC.

This clone came up once. This chain joins TRBV7-8 and TRBJ2-7, with D tentatively TRBD2 (6 bases). Germline V gene data show CDR1 as SGHVS and CDR2 as FQNEAQ. Trimming took off 2 bases at V and 6 bases at J, with 20 bases between the two ends. The CDR3 loop spans 16 amino acids. The CDR3 protein is CASSLLARELEIEQYF. In DNA form, the CDR3 reads TGTGCCAGCAGCTTACTAGCACGGGAGTTGGAAATCGAGCAGTACTTC.

The chain has TRBV30 and TRBJ2-3, with 7 positions matching TRBD1. V was clipped by 0 bases and J by 5 bases; unmatched bases: 14. This CDR3 contains 17 residues. Germline V gene data show CDR1 as GTSNPN and CDR2 as SVGIG (reference sequence). CDR3 in DNA: TGTGCCTGGAGTGTTAACAGGGGACGCCTCCCACAAGATACGCAGTATTTT. This gives the protein CAWSVNRGRLPQDTQYF.

This clone has just a few counts. The chain recombines TRBV29-1 with TRBJ2-7; D not certain. V lost 5 bases to trimming and J lost 3 bases, with 14 bases between them. CDR1 is SQVTM, CDR2 ANQGSEA, per germline. The CDR3 contains 13 residues. The CDR3 here is CSVLMIGSYEQYF. Here the CDR3 DNA reads TGCAGCGTTTTAATGATTGGCAGCTACGAGCAGTACTTC.

The chain is built from TRBV7-9 and TRBJ1-1, with 12 bases matching TRBD1. The germline CDR1 and CDR2 sequences are SEHNR and FQNEAQ (reference sequence). This CDR3 is built from 16 residues. Unmatched junction bases numbered 9, after V lost 5 bases and J lost 5 bases. Here the CDR3 reads CASSLGRDRGPTEAFF. DNA of the CDR3: TGTGCCAGCAGCCTAGGGCGGGACAGGGGGCCGACTGAAGCTTTCTTT.

This clone has just a few counts. The chain recombines TRBV13 with TRBJ2-1; 9 nucleotides line up with TRBD2. This CDR3 spans 15 amino acids. CDR1 is PRHDT, CDR2 FYEKMQ, per germline (reference sequence). V was clipped by 1 base and J by 5 bases; unmatched bases: 3. The CDR3 DNA sequence: TGTGCCAGCAGCTTAGCTAGCGGGGATCACAATGAGCAGTTCTTC. It is translated as CASSLASGDHNEQFF.

The J gene is TRBJ2-7, the V gene TRBV28; the match to TRBD2 covers 7 bases. Germline trimming cut 11 bases from V and 0 bases from J; bases unmatched to any gene: 7. This CDR3 has 13 amino acids. Germline CDR1 is MDHEN and CDR2 is SYDVKM. The CDR3 is CAESSGASYEQYF. The CDR3 DNA reads as TGTGCCGAGTCCAGCGGGGCCTCCTACGAGCAGTACTTC.

The rearrangement links TRBV27 to TRBJ2-2, with TRBD1 matching 7 bases. J lost 4 bases, V lost 7 bases, and 9 bases had no gene match. Germline V gene data show CDR1 as MNHEY and CDR2 as SMNVEV (reference sequence). The CDR3 consists of 15 residues. CDR3 in amino acids: CASTNDRASTGELFF. CDR3 DNA: TGTGCCAGCACCAACGACAGGGCCTCCACCGGGGAGCTGTTTTTT.

The V and J genes are TRBV5-1 and TRBJ2-1, with unresolved D. Germline CDR1 and CDR2: SGHRS and YFSETQ. The CDR3 runs to 15 residues. The germline V and J ends were trimmed by 0 bases and 7 bases, with 14 bases remaining between them. The CDR3 reads CASSLAPVNGNEQFF. The CDR3 DNA follows: TGCGCCAGCAGCTTGGCCCCAGTTAACGGGAATGAGCAGTTCTTC. The complete variable domain, with remaining parts taken from reference TRBV5-1 and TRBJ2-1, reads KAGVTQTPRYLIKTRGQQVTLSCSPISGHRSVSWYQQTPGQGLQFLFEYFSETQRNKGNFPGRFSGRQFSNSRSEMNVSTLELGDSALYLCASSLAPVNGNEQFFGPGTRLTVL.

The rearrangement uses TRBV30 and TRBJ2-7; D perhaps matches TRBD1 (6 bases). The CDR3 is 15 residues long. The V end lost 2 bases, the J end lost 3 bases, and 17 bases lay between the germline ends. Germline loops: CDR1 GTSNPN, CDR2 SVGIG (reference sequence). The CDR3 DNA reads TGTGCCTGGAGTACAGGGAACGGTTTTGTCTACGAGCAGTACTTC. Translated, it gives CAWSTGNGFVYEQYF.

The V gene is TRBV28, the J gene TRBJ2-1, with 7 bases lining up with TRBD1. The CDR3 is made up of 16 amino acids. Trimming removed 4 bases from V and 3 bases from J; junction bases left unmatched: 9. CDR1 and CDR2 from the germline V gene are MDHEN and SYDVKM. The CDR3 DNA is TGTGCCAGCAGTTACCGACAGGGTGTTAACTACAATGAGCAGTTCTTC. Translating gives CASSYRQGVNYNEQFF.

The V gene is TRBV4-3, the J gene TRBJ1-4, with a weak D call TRBD1 (5 bases). Looked up from germline, CDR1 is LGHNA and CDR2 is YSLEER. The CDR3 contains 14 residues. Deletions cut 1 base from V and 7 bases from J, with 10 bases between. CDR3 amino acids: CASSQAGRGEKLFF. The CDR3 nucleotides read TGCGCCAGCAGCCAAGCAGGGCGGGGTGAAAAACTGTTTTTT.

J is TRBJ1-2 and V is TRBV29-1, with a possible D match to TRBD1 (5 bases). There are 11 residues in the CDR3. V lost 7 bases to trimming and J lost 3 bases, with 9 bases between them. Germline V lookup: CDR1 SQVTM, CDR2 ANQGSEA. CDR3 region: CSGRADYGYTF. The DNA of the CDR3 is TGCAGCGGCAGGGCCGACTATGGCTACACCTTC. The full variable domain, in which reference TRBV29-1 and TRBJ1-2 provide the parts outside the CDR3, is SAVISQKPSRDICQRGTSLTIQCQVDSQVTMMFWYRQQPGQSLTLIATANQGSEATYESGFVIDKFPISRPNLTFSTLTVSNMSPEDSSIYLCSGRADYGYTFGSGTRLTVV.

V usage is TRBV30 and J usage is TRBJ1-1, with D tentatively TRBD1 (5 bases). The CDR3 is 15 residues long. Deletions cut 4 bases from V and 0 bases from J, with 15 bases between. Germline V gene sequence: CDR1 GTSNPN, CDR2 SVGIG (reference sequence). The CDR3 DNA reads as TGTGCCTGGAATTTGGGCGACAGATTGAACACTGAAGCTTTCTTT. Translation: CAWNLGDRLNTEAFF.

V and J are TRBV11-2 and TRBJ2-7; 12 nucleotides align to TRBD2. V gave up 2 bases and J gave up 2 bases; unmatched junction bases: 1. The CDR3 sequence is 15 residues long. The V gene's germline CDR1 is SGHAT and CDR2 FQNNGV. The CDR3 reads CASSLLAGGPYEQYF. DNA for the CDR3: TGTGCCAGCAGCTTACTAGCGGGGGGGCCCTACGAGCAGTACTTC. The variable domain in full, with the rest retrieved from reference TRBV11-2 and TRBJ2-7, is EAGVAQSPRYKIIEKRQSVAFWCNPISGHATLYWYQQILGQGPKLLIQFQNNGVVDDSQLPKDRFSAERLKGVDSTLKIQPAKLEDSAVYLCASSLLAGGPYEQYFGPGTRLTVT.

The genes are TRBV2 and TRBJ2-3; 7 bases are shared with TRBD2. Trimming at V came to 4 bases and at J to 4 bases, leaving 8 bases not matched to a gene. Germline lookup yields CDR1 SNHLY and CDR2 FYNNEI. The CDR3 runs 15 residues. The CDR3 region has the DNA TGTGCCAGCAGTGTGGTTTTAGCGGGCGCAGATACGCAGTATTTT. Protein product: CASSVVLAGADTQYF.

The V call is TRBV9, the J call TRBJ2-3, with 11 bases that match TRBD2. The CDR3 is 16 amino acids. Germline CDR1 reads SGDLS; CDR2 reads YYNGEE. Germline trimming cut 4 bases from V and 3 bases from J; bases unmatched to any gene: 7. CDR3 region: CASSLSLAGGTDTQYF. The CDR3 DNA reads TGTGCCAGCAGCCTGTCCCTAGCGGGAGGAACAGATACGCAGTATTTT.

The J gene is TRBJ2-3, the V gene TRBV27; no clear D gene. Germline assignment: CDR1 MNHEY and CDR2 SMNVEV (reference sequence). Trimming left V 5 bases short and J 0 bases short, with 6 bases between. CDR3 length equals 13 residues. CDR3 sequence (DNA): TGTGCCAGCAGTCCCTATAGCACAGATACGCAGTATTTT. This gives the protein CASSPYSTDTQYF.